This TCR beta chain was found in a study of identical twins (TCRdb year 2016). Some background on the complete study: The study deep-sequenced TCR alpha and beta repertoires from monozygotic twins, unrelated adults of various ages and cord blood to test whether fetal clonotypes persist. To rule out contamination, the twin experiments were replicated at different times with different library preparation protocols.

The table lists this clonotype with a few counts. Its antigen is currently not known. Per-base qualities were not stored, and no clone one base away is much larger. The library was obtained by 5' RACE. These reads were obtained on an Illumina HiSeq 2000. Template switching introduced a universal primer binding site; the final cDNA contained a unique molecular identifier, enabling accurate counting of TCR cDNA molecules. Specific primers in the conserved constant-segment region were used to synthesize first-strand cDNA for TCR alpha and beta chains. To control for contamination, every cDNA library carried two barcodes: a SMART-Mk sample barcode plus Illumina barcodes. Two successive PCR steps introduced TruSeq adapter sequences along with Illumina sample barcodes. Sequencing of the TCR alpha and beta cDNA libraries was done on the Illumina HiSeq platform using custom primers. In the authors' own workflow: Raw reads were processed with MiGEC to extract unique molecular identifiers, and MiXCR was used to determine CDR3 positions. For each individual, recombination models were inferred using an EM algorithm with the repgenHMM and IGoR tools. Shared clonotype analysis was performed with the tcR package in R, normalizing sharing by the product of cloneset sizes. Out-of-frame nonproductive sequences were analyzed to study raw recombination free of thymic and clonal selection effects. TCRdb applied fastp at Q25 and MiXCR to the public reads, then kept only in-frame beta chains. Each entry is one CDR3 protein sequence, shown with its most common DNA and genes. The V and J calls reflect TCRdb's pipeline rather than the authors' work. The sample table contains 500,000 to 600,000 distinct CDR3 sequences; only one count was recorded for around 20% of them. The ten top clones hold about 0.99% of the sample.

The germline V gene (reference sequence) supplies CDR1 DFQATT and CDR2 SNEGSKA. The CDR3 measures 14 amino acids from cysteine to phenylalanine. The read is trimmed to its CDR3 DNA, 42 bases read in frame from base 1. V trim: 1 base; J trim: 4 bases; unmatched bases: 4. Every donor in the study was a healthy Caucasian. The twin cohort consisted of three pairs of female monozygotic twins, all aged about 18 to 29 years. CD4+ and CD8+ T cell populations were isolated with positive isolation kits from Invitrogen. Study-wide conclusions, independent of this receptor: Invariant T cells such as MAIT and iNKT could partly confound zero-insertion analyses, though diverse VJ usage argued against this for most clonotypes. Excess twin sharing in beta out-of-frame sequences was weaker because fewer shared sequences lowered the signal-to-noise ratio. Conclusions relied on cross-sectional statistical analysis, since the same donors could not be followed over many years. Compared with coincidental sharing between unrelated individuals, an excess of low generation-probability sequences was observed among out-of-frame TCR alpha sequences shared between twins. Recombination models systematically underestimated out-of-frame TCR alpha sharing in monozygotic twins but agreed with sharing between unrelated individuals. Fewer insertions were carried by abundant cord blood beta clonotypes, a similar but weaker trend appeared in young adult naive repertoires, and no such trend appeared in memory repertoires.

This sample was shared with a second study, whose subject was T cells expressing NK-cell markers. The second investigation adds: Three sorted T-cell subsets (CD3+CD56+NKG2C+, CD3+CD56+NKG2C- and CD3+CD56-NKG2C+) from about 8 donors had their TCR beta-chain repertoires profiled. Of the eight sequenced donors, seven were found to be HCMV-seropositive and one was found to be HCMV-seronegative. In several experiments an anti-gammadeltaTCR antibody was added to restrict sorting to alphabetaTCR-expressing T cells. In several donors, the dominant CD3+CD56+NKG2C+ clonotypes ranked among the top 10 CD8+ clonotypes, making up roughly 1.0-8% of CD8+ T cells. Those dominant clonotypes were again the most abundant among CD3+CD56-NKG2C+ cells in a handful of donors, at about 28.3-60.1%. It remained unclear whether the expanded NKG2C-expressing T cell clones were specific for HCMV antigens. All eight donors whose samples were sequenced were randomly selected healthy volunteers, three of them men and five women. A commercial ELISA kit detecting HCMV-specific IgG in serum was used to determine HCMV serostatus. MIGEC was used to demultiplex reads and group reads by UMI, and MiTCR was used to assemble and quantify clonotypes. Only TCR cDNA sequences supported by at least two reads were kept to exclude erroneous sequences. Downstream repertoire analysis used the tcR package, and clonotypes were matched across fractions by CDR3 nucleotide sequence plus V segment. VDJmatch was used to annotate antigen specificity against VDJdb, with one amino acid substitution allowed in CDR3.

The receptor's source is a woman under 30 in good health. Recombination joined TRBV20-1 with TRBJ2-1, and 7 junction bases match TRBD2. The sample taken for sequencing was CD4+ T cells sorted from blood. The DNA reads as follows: TGCAGTGCTAGAGGGGAGCGGGGATACAATGAGCAGTTCTTC. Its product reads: CSARGERGYNEQFF.